The 4 T cell receptor beta chains listed next were all sequenced from one sample in a study of beta chain features in type 1 diabetes. General study points: Shorter TCRB CDR3s, moderately but significantly so, marked every one of the four CD4+ subsets in Type 1 diabetes patients.

For these TCRs, the target antigens are not known. Of the isolated RNA, all was reverse transcribed, and so the sequenced material was expressed TCRB transcripts. Method: immunoSEQ multiplex PCR; TCRdb's copy keeps in-frame clones and lacks some. The repertoire includes some 160,000 clones, approximately 8.7% of them detected once, and approximately 0.7% sits in the top ten. The sample consisted of central memory CD4+ T cells from blood. These receptors came from a woman in her 30s with type 1 diabetes.

This clone was seen only a few times. The chain has TRBV15 and TRBJ2-1; 7 bases map to TRBD1. This CDR3 comprises 18 residues. V dropped 1 base and J dropped 7; count of bases not matched to a gene: 16. Per germline, CDR1 LNHNV and CDR2 YYDKDF (reference sequence). The CDR3 bases are TGTGCCACCAGCAGAGTTCGGACAGGCCTAGATTTGGGGAATGAGCAGTTCTTC. Translating it yields CATSRVRTGLDLGNEQFF. The variable domain in full, with the rest retrieved from reference TRBV15 and TRBJ2-1, is DAMVIQNPRYQVTQFGKPVTLSCSQTLNHNVMYWYQQKSSQAPKLLFHYYDKDFNNEADTPDNFQSRRPNTSFCFLDIRSPGLGDTAMYLCATSRVRTGLDLGNEQFFGPGTRLTVL.

The chain recombines TRBV5-4 with TRBJ2-7; 7 nucleotides align to TRBD1. With V trimmed by 2 bases and J by 3 bases, 5 bases remained unmatched. CDR1 is SGHNT and CDR2 is YYREEE in the germline V gene (reference sequence). The CDR3 has 14 residues. In DNA form, the CDR3 reads TGTGCCAGCAGCTTCCCGGGACAGAGCTACGAGCAGTACTTC. Its translation is CASSFPGQSYEQYF.

V gene TRBV28 combines with J gene TRBJ2-1; TRBD1 matches at 7 bases. Germline values: CDR1 MDHEN, CDR2 SYDVKM. The CDR3 spans 14 residues. Losses at the gene ends were 2 bases for V and 9 bases for J; bases not matched to a gene: 7. This CDR3 reads CASSLGYRGVEQFF. The CDR3 bases are TGTGCCAGCAGTTTAGGTTACAGGGGAGTTGAGCAGTTCTTC.

The rearrangement links TRBV5-1 to TRBJ2-2, with TRBD2 identical over 8 bases. Looked up from germline, CDR1 is SGHRS and CDR2 is YFSETQ. The CDR3 covers 15 residues. J was trimmed by 2 bases and V by 2 bases; bases with no gene match: 2. The CDR3 reads CASSFSGRNTGELFF. The CDR3 DNA is TGCGCCAGCAGCTTCAGCGGGAGAAACACCGGGGAGCTGTTTTTT.